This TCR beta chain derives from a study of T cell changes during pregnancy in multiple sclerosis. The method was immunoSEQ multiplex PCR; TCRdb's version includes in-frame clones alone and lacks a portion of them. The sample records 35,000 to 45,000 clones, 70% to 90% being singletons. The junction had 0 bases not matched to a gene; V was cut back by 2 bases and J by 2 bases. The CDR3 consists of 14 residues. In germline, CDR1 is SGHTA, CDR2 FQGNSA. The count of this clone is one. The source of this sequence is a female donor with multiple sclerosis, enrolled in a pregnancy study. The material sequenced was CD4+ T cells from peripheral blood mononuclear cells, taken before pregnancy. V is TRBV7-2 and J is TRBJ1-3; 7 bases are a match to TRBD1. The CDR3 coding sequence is TGTGCCAGCAGCTTACAGGGGGCTGGAAACACCATATATTTT. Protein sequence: CASSLQGAGNTIYF.